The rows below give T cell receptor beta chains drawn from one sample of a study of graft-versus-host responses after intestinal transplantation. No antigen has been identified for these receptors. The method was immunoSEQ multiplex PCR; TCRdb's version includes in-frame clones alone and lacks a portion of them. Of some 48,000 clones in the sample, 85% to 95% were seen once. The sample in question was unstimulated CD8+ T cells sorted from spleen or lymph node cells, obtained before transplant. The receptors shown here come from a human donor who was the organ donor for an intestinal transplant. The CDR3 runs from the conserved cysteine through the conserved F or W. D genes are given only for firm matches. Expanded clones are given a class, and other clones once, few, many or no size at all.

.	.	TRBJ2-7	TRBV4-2	TGTGCCAGCAGCCAAGATTATCCTAACGAGCAGTACTTC	CASSQDYPNEQYF
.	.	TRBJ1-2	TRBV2	TGTGCCAGCAGACGGATGGTGGGAGGCTACACCTTC	CASRRMVGGYTF
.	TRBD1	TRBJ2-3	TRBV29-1	TGCAGCGTCCACTTTCGGACAGGGGGTGGAGATACGCAGTATTTT	CSVHFRTGGGDTQYF
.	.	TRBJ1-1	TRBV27	TGTGCCAGCAGTTTTCGGGACACGGAACCTGAAGCTTTCTTT	CASSFRDTEPEAFF
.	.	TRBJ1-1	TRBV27	TGTGCCAGCCAGACAGGGAACACTGAAGCTTTCTTT	CASQTGNTEAFF
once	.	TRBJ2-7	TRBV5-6	TGTGCCAGCAGCTTGGCCACCCAGTGGACAGACGAGCAGTACTTC	CASSLATQWTDEQYF
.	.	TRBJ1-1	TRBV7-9	TGTGCCAGCGGCCAAACGACAGTGAACACTGAAGCTTTCTTT	CASGQTTVNTEAFF
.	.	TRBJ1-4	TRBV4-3	TGCGCCAGCAGCCAAGATGGAGGGGGAAGAACTAATGAAAAACTGTTTTTT	CASSQDGGGRTNEKLFF
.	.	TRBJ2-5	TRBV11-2	TGTGCCAGCAGCTTAGCACAGGGCTTAGAGACCCAGTACTTC	CASSLAQGLETQYF
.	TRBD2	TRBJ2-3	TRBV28	TGTGCCAGCCGAAGCGGGGGAGGTGCAGATACGCAGTATTTT	CASRSGGGADTQYF
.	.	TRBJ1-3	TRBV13	TGTGCCAGCAGCTTAGGGACAGGCTCTGGAAACACCATATATTTT	CASSLGTGSGNTIYF
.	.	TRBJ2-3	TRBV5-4	TGTGCCAGCAGCTCCCGCTGGGCGAGCACAGATACGCAGTATTTT	CASSSRWASTDTQYF
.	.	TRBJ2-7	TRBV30	TGTGCCTGGGGCAGGGTAGCCGAGCAGTACTTC	CAWGRVAEQYF
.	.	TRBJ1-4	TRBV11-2	TGTGCCAGCAGCCTCACTAATGAAAAACTGTTTTTT	CASSLTNEKLFF
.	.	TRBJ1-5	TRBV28	TGTGCCAGCAGTGCTAGTTGGGTGGGCCAGCCCCAGCATTTT	CASSASWVGQPQHF
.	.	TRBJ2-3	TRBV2	TGTGCCAGCAGAGACGACAGTTTTTCCACAGATACGCAGTATTTT	CASRDDSFSTDTQYF
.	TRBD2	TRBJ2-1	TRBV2	TGTGCCAGCATGACTAGCGGGAGTTACAATGAGCAGTTCTTC	CASMTSGSYNEQFF
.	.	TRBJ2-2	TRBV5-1	TGCGCCAGCAGCTCCGCGACGGGGGATTTGGCCTCGGGCACCGGGGAGCTGTTTTTT	CASSSATGDLASGTGELFF
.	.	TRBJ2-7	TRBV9	TGTGCCAGCAGCGTAGGCGCCGGGAGCGAGCAGTACTTC	CASSVGAGSEQYF
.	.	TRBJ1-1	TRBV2	TGTGCCAGCAGTGTCGGTTCCGATGGTTTGATGTTT	CASSVGSDGLMF
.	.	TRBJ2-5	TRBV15	TGTGCCACCAGCAACAGGGAACAAGAGACCCAGTACTTC	CATSNREQETQYF
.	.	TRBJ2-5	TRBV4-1	TGCGCCAGCAGCGGACTCGAGTTCGGTGAGACCCAGTACTTC	CASSGLEFGETQYF
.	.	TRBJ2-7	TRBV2	TGTGCCAGCAGCCCGAGGGGACGAAACACCTACGAGCAGTACTTC	CASSPRGRNTYEQYF
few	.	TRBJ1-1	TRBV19	TGTGCCAGTAGTCCCGGTAACACTGAAGCTTTCTTT	CASSPGNTEAFF
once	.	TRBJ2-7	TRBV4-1	TGCGCCAGCAGCCAAGTTGGCGGCTCCTACGAGCAGTACTTC	CASSQVGGSYEQYF
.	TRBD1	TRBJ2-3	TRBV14	TGTGCCAGCAGCCAACATGGACAGGACCTAGGTACGCAGTATTTT	CASSQHGQDLGTQYF
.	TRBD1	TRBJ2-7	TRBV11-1	TGTGCCAGCAGCTTTTCAGGGGGCTTATCCTACGAGCAGTACTTC	CASSFSGGLSYEQYF
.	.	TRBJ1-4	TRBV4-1	TGCGCCAGCAGCCAAGATTGGGCAGGGAGGGAAAAACTGTTTTTT	CASSQDWAGREKLFF
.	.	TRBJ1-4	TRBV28	TGTGCCAGCAGTTCCTCCTTTGGTGGGGGTGATGAAAAACTGTTTTTT	CASSSSFGGGDEKLFF
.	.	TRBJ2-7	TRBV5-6	TGTGCCAGCAGCTTGATTGTTTCCCCCTACGAGCAGTACTTC	CASSLIVSPYEQYF
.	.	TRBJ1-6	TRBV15	TGTGCCACCAGCAGAGATCGGTCCGGCGGTAATTCACCCCTCCACTTT	CATSRDRSGGNSPLHF
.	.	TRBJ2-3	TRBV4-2	TGTGCCAGCAGCCAAGATAAGGCAGCTAGCACAGATACGCAGTATTTT	CASSQDKAASTDTQYF
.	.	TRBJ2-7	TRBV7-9	TGTGCCAGCAGAGGGTTCTCGGAGCAGTACTTC	CASRGFSEQYF
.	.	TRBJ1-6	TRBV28	TGTGCCAGCAGCCGATATCCCCGGCAGCCCTCACCCCTCCACTTT	CASSRYPRQPSPLHF
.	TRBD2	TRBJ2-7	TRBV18	TGTGCCAGCTCACCCCTAGCGGGGAACTACGAGCAGTACTTC	CASSPLAGNYEQYF
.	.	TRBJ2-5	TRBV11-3	TGTGCCAGCAGCGCCAGTGGGGAGACCCAGTACTTC	CASSASGETQYF
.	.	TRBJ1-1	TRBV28	TGTGCCAGCTTTCGGGACACTGAAGCTTTCTTT	CASFRDTEAFF
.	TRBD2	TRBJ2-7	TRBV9	TGTGCCAGCAGCGTAGGGGGACTAGCGGAGGTTTACGAGCAGTACTTC	CASSVGGLAEVYEQYF
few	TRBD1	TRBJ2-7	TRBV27	TGTGCCAGCCGCGGACAGGGACCATACGAGCAGTACTTC	CASRGQGPYEQYF
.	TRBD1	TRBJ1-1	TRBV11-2	TGTGCCAGCAGCTCCCGACAGGGGAACACTGAAGCTTTCTTT	CASSSRQGNTEAFF
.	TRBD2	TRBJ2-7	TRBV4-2	TGTGCCAGCAGCCAAGTATCCGGGACTAGCGGATACTACGAGCAGTACTTC	CASSQVSGTSGYYEQYF
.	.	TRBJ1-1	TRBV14	TGTGCCAGCAGACAATCCGGAGACAGGGAAGCTTTCTTT	CASRQSGDREAFF
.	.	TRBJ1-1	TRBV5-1	TGCGCCAGCAGCGTAGATAAGAACACTGAAGCTTTCTTT	CASSVDKNTEAFF
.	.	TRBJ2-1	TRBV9	TGTGCCAGCAGCGTAGCACCGGGGTACAATGAGCAGTTCTTC	CASSVAPGYNEQFF
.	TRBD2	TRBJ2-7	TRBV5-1	TGCGCCAGCAGCTTACAAGCGGGGGATCCCCTCGAGCAGTACTTC	CASSLQAGDPLEQYF
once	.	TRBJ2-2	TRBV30	TGTGCCTGGAGTAGCGACCCCGGGGAGCTGTTTTTT	CAWSSDPGELFF
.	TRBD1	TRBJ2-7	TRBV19	TGTGCCAGTAGTATTGGCCGGGATACGGGACAGGGGTCCGAGCAGTACTTC	CASSIGRDTGQGSEQYF
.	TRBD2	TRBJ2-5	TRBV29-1	TGCAGCGTTGCCCTGACTAGCGGGGTCCCCCAAGAGACCCAGTACTTC	CSVALTSGVPQETQYF
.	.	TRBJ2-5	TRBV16	TGTGCCAGCAGCCAGAACCTCTTGACGGGGGCCCAAGAGACCCAGTACTTC	CASSQNLLTGAQETQYF
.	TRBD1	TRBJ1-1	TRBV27	TGTGCCAGCAGTGACACCGGGACAGGGCGAAAGATCGCCGAAGCTTTCTTT	CASSDTGTGRKIAEAFF
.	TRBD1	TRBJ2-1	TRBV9	TGTGCCAGCAGCGAGGGGGACAGAGAATACTACAATGAGCAGTTCTTC	CASSEGDREYYNEQFF
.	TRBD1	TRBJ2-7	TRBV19	TGTGCCAGTAGTATTGGAGGGACAGGGGCCTACGAGCAGTACTTC	CASSIGGTGAYEQYF
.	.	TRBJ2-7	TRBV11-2	TGTGCCAGCAGCTATCAATGGGGGCAGGGAACCACCTACGAGCAGTACTTC	CASSYQWGQGTTYEQYF
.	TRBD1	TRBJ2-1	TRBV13	TGCGCCAGCAGCCCAATTACAGGGGCTGTCGGGAATGAGCAGTTCTTC	CASSPITGAVGNEQFF
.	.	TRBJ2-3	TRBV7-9	TGTGCCAGCAGCTTAGGAGTAGATACGCAGTATTTT	CASSLGVDTQYF
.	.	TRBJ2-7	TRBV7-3	TGTGCCAGCAGCTTACAGGGCGGGAACGAGCAGTACTTC	CASSLQGGNEQYF